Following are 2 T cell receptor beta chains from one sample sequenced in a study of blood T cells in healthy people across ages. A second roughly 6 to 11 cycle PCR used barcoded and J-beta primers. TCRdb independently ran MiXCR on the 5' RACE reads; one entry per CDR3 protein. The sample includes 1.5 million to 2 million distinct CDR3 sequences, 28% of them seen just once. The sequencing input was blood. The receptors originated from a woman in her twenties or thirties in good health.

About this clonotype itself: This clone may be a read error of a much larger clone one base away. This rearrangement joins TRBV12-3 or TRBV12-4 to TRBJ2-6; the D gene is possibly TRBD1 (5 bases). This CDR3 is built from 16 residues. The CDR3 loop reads CANSLFGAAGANVLTF. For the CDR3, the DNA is TGTGCCAACAGTTTGTTTGGGGCTGCTGGGGCCAACGTCCTGACTTTC.

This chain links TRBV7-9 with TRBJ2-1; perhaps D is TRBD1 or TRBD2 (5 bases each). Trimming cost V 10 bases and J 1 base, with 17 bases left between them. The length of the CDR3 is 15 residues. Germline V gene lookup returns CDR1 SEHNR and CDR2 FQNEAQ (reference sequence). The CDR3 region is CATSPRDLSYNEQFF. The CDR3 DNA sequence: TGTGCCACTTCTCCCCGGGACCTTTCCTACAATGAGCAGTTCTTC.